The sample holds one count of the clone carrying this T cell receptor (beta chain). This sample stems from a study of blood T cell repertoires in COVID-19. Study details: Specimens from acute and convalescent COVID-19 originated in the United States, Italy and Spain.

Per the authors' pipeline: Amplified reference gene primers provided the basis for estimating nucleated cell counts. This table comes from immunoSEQ multiplex PCR, and its TCRdb copy is limited to in-frame clones, with some not included. V, J and clone size are taken as reported in that table, and D and trimming were inferred from the DNA itself. Among some 210,000 clones, around 89% were seen once, and the ten largest hold about 5%. This clonotype was obtained from a middle-aged woman with acute or convalescent COVID-19. The sequenced sample consisted of peripheral blood.

The CDR3 sequence is CASSVGGLATDTQYF. For the CDR3, the DNA is TGTGCCAGCAGCGTGGGGGGACTAGCCACGGATACGCAGTATTTT. This chain links TRBV9 with TRBJ2-3; 9 nucleotides align to TRBD2. CDR3 size: 15 residues. V lost 2 bases to trimming and J lost 6 bases; unmatched junction nucleotides: 7. Germline lookup yields CDR1 SGDLS and CDR2 YYNGEE.